Presented here are 23 T cell receptor beta chains from one specimen sequenced in a study of blood T cells in healthy people across ages. For the second PCR, which ran for roughly 7 to 11 cycles, a sample-barcoded 5' primer and a J-beta primer mix were used. TCRdb ran MiXCR on the 5' RACE reads and lists one entry per CDR3 protein. The sample lists around 790,000 distinct CDR3 sequences, approximately 48% seen once, with nearly 20% in the top ten. The sequenced material came from blood. These receptors were taken from a man aged 55 to 70 in good health.

Remarks on this clonotype: Germline and junction disagree at one end, which may indicate a read error. The chain has TRBV4-3 and TRBJ2-7, with D hard to call. The CDR3 loop spans 13 amino acids. Germline V gives CDR1 LGHNA, CDR2 YSLEER. The CDR3: CVSSQRKNYEQYF. In DNA form, the CDR3 reads TGCGTCAGCAGCCAGCGAAAGAACTACGAGCAGTACTTC.

The CDR3 spells CASSVVLAASEQYF. CDR3 bases: TGTGCCAGCAGCGTAGTCCTGGCCGCGAGCGAGCAGTACTTC. The chain joins TRBV7-2 to TRBJ2-5; no definite D call. The DNA end is a closer match to TRBJ2-7, so the J assignment may be wrong. This CDR3 is built from 14 residues. Germline lookup yields CDR1 SGHTA and CDR2 FQGNSA.

The chain combines TRBV20-1 with TRBJ2-1; D is unclear. The germline V and J ends were trimmed by 0 bases and 6 bases, with 6 bases remaining between them. The V gene's germline CDR1 is DFQATT and CDR2 SNEGSKA (reference sequence). The CDR3 is made up of 12 amino acids. CDR3 in DNA: TGCAGTGCTAGAGATCATGGCAATGAGCAGTTCTTC. Translated, it gives CSARDHGNEQFF.

This clonotype came up a few times. The genes are TRBV20-1 and TRBJ2-1; 7 bases match TRBD2. Per the germline V gene, CDR1 is DFQATT and CDR2 is SNEGSKA (reference sequence). The CDR3 spans 15 residues. V lost 5 bases, J lost 5 bases, and 12 bases stayed unmatched. In DNA, the CDR3 is TGCAGTGCTCCATCTCGGGAGCGGGGCCACAATGAGCAGTTCTTC. Its translation is CSAPSRERGHNEQFF.

The chain employs TRBV7-2 and TRBJ2-3, with D maybe TRBD1 (5 bases). There are 14 residues in the CDR3. V shed 6 bases and J shed 0 bases, with 10 bases lying between them. Germline V gives CDR1 SGHTA, CDR2 FQGNSA. CDR3 loop: CASSIRQSTDTQYF. CDR3 nucleotide sequence: TGTGCCAGCAGTATCCGACAGAGCACAGATACGCAGTATTTT. The whole variable domain, remainder taken from reference TRBV7-2 and TRBJ2-3, is GAGVSQSPSNKVTEKGKDVELRCDPISGHTALYWYRQSLGQGLEFLIYFQGNSAPDKSGLPSDRFSAERTGGSVSTLTIQRTQQEDSAVYLCASSIRQSTDTQYFGPGTRLTVL.

Of note for this clonotype: A read error is possible here, since a much larger clone lies one base away. Written as DNA, the CDR3 is TGCAGCGTTTTACCCTTGACAGGGGGCAACAATGGGCAGTTCTTC. It translates to CSVLPLTGGNNGQFF. V and J are TRBV29-1 and TRBJ2-1; 10 bases match TRBD1. The CDR3 runs 15 residues. Germline V lookup: CDR1 SQVTM, CDR2 ANQGSEA.

As for this clonotype: A much larger clone lies a single base off, so this may be a read error. The rearrangement joins TRBV12-3 or TRBV12-4 to TRBJ2-3; 10 bases are shared with TRBD2. CDR3 length: 17 amino acids. Here the CDR3 DNA reads TGTGCCAGCTCAGGGGAGTTTAGCGGGGGGCTTCCAGATATGCAGTATTTT. It translates to CASSGEFSGGLPDMQYF.

The genes are TRBV20-1 and TRBJ2-1, with 13 bases aligning to TRBD2. The CDR3 runs 17 residues. The germline V gene encodes CDR1 DFQATT and CDR2 SNEGSKA (reference sequence). Germline trimming cut 7 bases from V and 0 bases from J; bases unmatched to any gene: 9. The chain's CDR3 is CSVPGLAGAHSYNEQFF. The DNA for the CDR3 is TGCAGTGTGCCTGGACTAGCGGGGGCCCACTCCTACAATGAGCAGTTCTTC.

DNA of the CDR3: TGTGCCAGCACCGTGGGAGCAACTAATGAAAAACTGTTTTTT. Translation gives CASTVGATNEKLFF. The chain has TRBV28 and TRBJ1-4; D remains ambiguous. The V end lost 7 bases, the J end lost 0 bases, and 9 bases lay between the germline ends. This CDR3 has 14 residues. In germline, CDR1 is MDHEN, CDR2 SYDVKM.

This clonotype has only a few counts. The genes are TRBV3-1 and TRBJ1-2; maybe TRBD1 (6 bases). Trimming left V 4 bases short and J 6 bases short, with 18 bases between. The germline CDR1 and CDR2 sequences are LGHDT and YNNKEL (reference sequence). The length of the CDR3 is 15 residues. The DNA for the CDR3 is TGTGCCAGCAGCCTGACAGGTAAAAGATCGGATGGCTACACCTTC. Translation gives CASSLTGKRSDGYTF. Drawing the rest from reference TRBV3-1 and TRBJ1-2, the complete variable domain is DTAVSQTPKYLVTQMGNDKSIKCEQNLGHDTMYWYKQDSKKFLKIMFSYNNKELIINETVPNRFSPKSPDKAHLNLHINSLELGDSAVYFCASSLTGKRSDGYTFGSGTRLTVV.

This clonotype was counted between two and nine times. The DNA is left out, because the CDR3 cannot be placed on it with certainty; the CDR3 is given as TCRdb lists it. J is TRBJ1-2 and V is TRBV12-3 or TRBV12-4. The CDR3 is 11 amino acids in total, end residues counted. The CDR3 sequence is CASTFAAGNTF.

The chain uses TRBV27 and TRBJ2-1, with a tentative D call TRBD1 (6 bases). The CDR3 length is 17 residues. Germline V lookup: CDR1 MNHEY, CDR2 SMNVEV (reference sequence). V lost 7 bases and J lost 7, with 26 bases in between. The CDR3 spells CASIRTGSYSFTNEQFF. The CDR3 DNA follows: TGTGCCAGCATTAGAACAGGGAGCTATTCCTTTACGAATGAGCAGTTCTTC.

V usage is TRBV19 and J usage is TRBJ1-5; D is possibly TRBD1 (5 bases). V was pared by 3 bases and J by 3 bases, with 12 bases between. This CDR3 is 15 amino acids long. Germline values: CDR1 LNHDA, CDR2 SQIVND (reference sequence). CDR3 nucleotide sequence: TGTGCCAGTAGTATGGGGGGGAGGGACAATCAGCCCCAGCATTTT. This encodes CASSMGGRDNQPQHF.

The CDR3 loop reads CASSVGSGVDTEAFF. The CDR3 DNA sequence: TGTGCCAGCAGCGTAGGGTCAGGGGTTGACACTGAAGCTTTCTTT. J is TRBJ1-1 and V is TRBV3-1; a possible D gene is TRBD1 (6 bases). V was trimmed by 5 bases and J by 3 bases, leaving 16 bases between them. CDR3 length equals 15 residues. Per the germline V gene, CDR1 is LGHDT and CDR2 is YNNKEL (reference sequence).

This chain links TRBV29-1 with TRBJ1-2; 12 bases are a match to TRBD1. The V gene's germline CDR1 is SQVTM and CDR2 ANQGSEA. This CDR3 has 14 amino acids. The ends lost 5 bases at V and 6 bases at J; junction bases unmatched: 7. The CDR3 coding sequence is TGCAGCGTTAGAGGGACAGGGGGCGGGAATGGCTACACCTTC. It codes for CSVRGTGGGNGYTF.

The genes are TRBV7-2 and TRBJ2-5; 15 bases map to TRBD2. The V gene end was trimmed by 3 bases and the J gene end by 0 bases; junction bases not matched to a gene: 5. This CDR3 has 18 residues. Germline assignment: CDR1 SGHTA and CDR2 FQGNSA. CDR3 sequence: CASSLRTSGGAYQETQYF. The CDR3 DNA reads TGTGCCAGCAGCTTGAGGACTAGCGGGGGGGCGTACCAAGAGACCCAGTACTTC.

The chain couples TRBV5-5 to TRBJ2-2; D not resolved. The V gene's germline CDR1 is SGHKS and CDR2 YYEKEE (reference sequence). The CDR3 runs 13 residues. V lost 4 bases and J lost 1, with 5 bases in between. In nucleotides, the CDR3 is TGTGCCAGCAGCCAGCGGAACACCGGGGAGCTGTTTTTT. Translated, it gives CASSQRNTGELFF.

This clonotype turned up a few times. The chain combines TRBV6-6 with TRBJ2-4; weak D call: TRBD1 (5 bases). This CDR3 region has 16 residues. The germline V gene encodes CDR1 MNHNY and CDR2 SVGAGI (reference sequence). The V and J ends lost 6 bases and 10 bases respectively, with 25 bases between them. In nucleotides, the CDR3 is TGTGCCAGCAGCTCGAGACAAATGGGGCCTAACCTGATTCAGTACTTC. It specifies CASSSRQMGPNLIQYF.

The genes are TRBV10-1 and TRBJ2-3; a weak D match, TRBD2 (5 bases). V shed 4 bases and J shed 1 base, with 12 bases lying between them. The CDR3 has 15 amino acids. The germline V gene has CDR1 WNHNN and CDR2 SYGVQD (reference sequence). As DNA, the CDR3 is TGCGCCAGCAGTGGCGGGCTGTCCCGCACAGATACGCAGTATTTT. Translating gives CASSGGLSRTDTQYF.

This clonotype was seen a few times. This chain connects TRBV20-1 to TRBJ2-3; TRBD2 might be the D (5 bases). Per the germline V gene, CDR1 is DFQATT and CDR2 is SNEGSKA (reference sequence). The V and J ends lost 6 bases and 6 bases respectively, with 16 bases between them. The CDR3 runs to 13 residues. The chain's CDR3 is CSAGDGRRDTQYF. Here the CDR3 DNA reads TGCAGTGCGGGAGACGGCAGGCGGGATACGCAGTATTTT.

On this clonotype: This could be a read error, since a much larger clone is one nucleotide away. The rearrangement uses TRBV7-2 and TRBJ2-7, with TRBD1 identical over 11 bases. CDR1 and CDR2 from the germline V gene are SGHTA and FQGNSA. The CDR3 consists of 16 residues. V dropped 2 bases and J dropped 5; count of bases not matched to a gene: 8. The CDR3 here is CASSLQGTGGVDEQYF. The CDR3 nucleotides read TGTGCCAGCAGCTTACAAGGGACAGGGGGAGTCGACGAGCAGTACTTC.

In this sample, this clonotype turned up a few times. The J gene is TRBJ2-5, the V gene TRBV20-1, with 8 nucleotides matching TRBD2. Germline V gives CDR1 DFQATT, CDR2 SNEGSKA (reference sequence). The V segment lost 6 bases and the J segment 2 bases; nucleotides outside the gene matches: 5. The CDR3 spans 13 residues. This CDR3 reads CSAKRGRQETQYF. CDR3 bases: TGCAGTGCAAAGCGGGGGCGTCAAGAGACCCAGTACTTC.

This clonotype has just a few counts. This sequence joins TRBV10-2 and TRBJ2-1, with D tentatively TRBD1 or TRBD2 (5 bases each). The CDR3 totals 12 residues. Germline V CDR1 and CDR2: WSHSY, SAAADI. The ends were cut back, 8 bases at V and 10 bases at J, with 15 bases in the middle. The CDR3 is CASGAGGYEQFF. Here the CDR3 DNA reads TGCGCCAGCGGGGCTGGGGGTTACGAGCAGTTCTTC.